This entry is about one TCR beta chain. The sample belongs to a study of blood T cell repertoires in COVID-19. Overall study context: The study drew acute and convalescent COVID-19 samples from the United States, Italy and Spain. From T cells, B-cell-depleted T cells, or PBMCs came the material, which was cDNA or gDNA.

Authors' data handling: Reference gene primer amplification gave nucleated cell count estimates. Clones were read by immunoSEQ multiplex PCR, and TCRdb kept only the in-frame ones, dropping some. V, J and clone size derive from that table, while D and trimming were established from the DNA sequence. This sample has tens of thousands of clones, with around 88% found just once. The receptor comes from a human donor in a cohort sampled during active COVID-19. The specimen was peripheral blood.

The CDR3 DNA sequence: TGTGCCAGCAGCCAAGCCGGGACACTGGGTTACGAGCAGTACTTC. Protein: CASSQAGTLGYEQYF. The rearrangement uses TRBV3-1 (or the pseudogene TRBV3-2) and TRBJ2-7; tentatively, D is TRBD1 (6 bases). This CDR3 has 15 residues. Germline lookup yields CDR1 LGHDT and CDR2 YNNKEL (reference sequence). Trimming cost V 1 base and J 4 bases, with 14 bases left between them.